This is a list of T cell receptor beta chains from one sample in a study of T cell responses to AZD1222 COVID-19 vaccine. Clones were sequenced by immunoSEQ multiplex PCR, and TCRdb holds only the in-frame ones, with some missing. The table includes some 53,000 clones, roughly 89% detected once. Sequenced here: peripheral blood, sampled 28 days after the second AZD1222 dose. The receptors originated from an adult who received the AZD1222 COVID-19 vaccine. Each CDR3 is given with its conserved first and last residue. The D gene is left open where the match is weak. Clone size appears in some rows only: once, few, many, or a class for an expanded clone.

size: NA
V: TRBV6-5
J: TRBJ1-6
D: NA
CDR3: CASYGGYNSPLHF
DNA: TGTGCCAGCTATGGCGGTTATAATTCACCCCTCCACTTT

size: NA
V: TRBV9
J: TRBJ2-5
D: NA
CDR3: CASSVIGQGETQYF
DNA: TGTGCCAGCAGCGTAATAGGGCAGGGGGAGACCCAGTACTTC

size: NA
V: TRBV30
J: TRBJ1-2
D: NA
CDR3: CAWSVRGRYGYTF
DNA: TGTGCCTGGAGTGTACGGGGGAGGTATGGCTACACCTTC

size: NA
V: TRBV4-1
J: TRBJ1-4
D: NA
CDR3: CASSQLGGEKLFF
DNA: TGCGCCAGCAGCCAACTGGGCGGCGAAAAACTGTTTTTT

size: once
V: TRBV3-1/TRBV3-2
J: TRBJ1-1
D: TRBD1
CDR3: CASSNRDRGLGTEAFF
DNA: TGTGCCAGCAGCAACCGGGACAGGGGGCTGGGCACTGAAGCTTTCTTT

size: NA
V: TRBV27
J: TRBJ1-5
D: TRBD1
CDR3: CASSLPTGGDDQPQHF
DNA: TGTGCCAGCAGTTTACCGACAGGGGGGGACGATCAGCCCCAGCATTTT

size: NA
V: TRBV9
J: TRBJ1-2
D: TRBD1
CDR3: CASSVGPGGLANYGYTF
DNA: TGTGCCAGCAGCGTAGGTCCAGGGGGCCTAGCTAACTATGGCTACACCTTC

size: NA
V: TRBV5-1
J: TRBJ2-1
D: TRBD1
CDR3: CASSSQHLRTGNHNEQFF
DNA: TGCGCCAGCAGCTCCCAACACCTAAGGACAGGGAACCACAATGAGCAGTTCTTC

size: NA
V: TRBV10-3
J: TRBJ2-7
D: TRBD1
CDR3: CAISDLTGGDEQYF
DNA: TGTGCCATCAGTGACCTGACAGGGGGGGACGAGCAGTACTTC

size: NA
V: TRBV24-1
J: TRBJ1-1
D: NA
CDR3: CATRLTGLNTEAFF
DNA: TGTGCCACCAGATTGACAGGTTTGAACACTGAAGCTTTCTTT

size: NA
V: TRBV6-1
J: TRBJ2-1
D: TRBD2
CDR3: CASSVSSGSSYNEQFF
DNA: TGTGCCAGCAGTGTATCTAGCGGGAGCTCCTACAATGAGCAGTTCTTC

size: NA
V: TRBV5-4
J: TRBJ1-1
D: NA
CDR3: CASSSTGNTEAFF
DNA: TGTGCCAGCAGCTCAACAGGGAACACTGAAGCTTTCTTT

size: NA
V: TRBV5-1
J: TRBJ1-1
D: NA
CDR3: CASSLGDWNTEAFF
DNA: TGCGCCAGCAGCTTGGGGGACTGGAACACTGAAGCTTTCTTT

size: NA
V: TRBV6-1
J: TRBJ2-1
D: TRBD1
CDR3: CASSDQTGTVYNEQFF
DNA: TGTGCCAGCAGTGACCAGACCGGGACAGTATACAATGAGCAGTTCTTC

size: NA
V: TRBV10-3
J: TRBJ2-1
D: NA
CDR3: CAIRESYNEQFF
DNA: TGTGCCATCAGAGAATCCTACAATGAGCAGTTCTTC